Below, one T cell receptor (beta chain) is given with its context. This sample is drawn from a study of blood T cells in healthy people across ages. About the study: Per two T cells, about one barcoded beta molecule was captured through template switching.

The V gene lost 3 bases and the J gene lost 2 bases, with 16 bases spanning the gap. Germline V gene sequence: CDR1 LGHNT, CDR2 FRNRAP. The CDR3 has 16 amino acids. Next came a second PCR, run for about 7 to 11 cycles, which used a sample-barcoded 5' primer along with a J-beta primer mix. TCRdb redid the calling of the 5' RACE reads with MiXCR, one entry per CDR3 protein. This sample has over 1,500,000 distinct CDR3 sequences, with 39% found just once. The sequenced sample consisted of blood. The chain uses TRBV12-5 and TRBJ1-1; no firm D call. The TCR originated in a human donor in good health. The CDR3 loop reads CASGFSSGPPNTEAFF. The CDR3 nucleotides read TGTGCTAGTGGTTTTTCATCGGGTCCCCCAAACACTGAAGCTTTCTTT.